Presented here are 26 T cell receptor beta chains from one specimen sequenced in a study of T cells after posttransplantation cyclophosphamide. Sequencing was performed with immunoSEQ multiplex PCR; in TCRdb, only in-frame clones are kept and a portion is missing. Here the sample spans approximately 11,000 clones, roughly 80% being singletons. Treatment was busulfan-fludarabine conditioning, a marrow graft, and cyclophosphamide on days +3 and +4. This material consisted of PBMCs, taken about 62 months after allogeneic stem cell transplant with posttransplant cyclophosphamide. All receptors derive from a female patient in her 50s who received an allogeneic stem cell transplant from a related donor, was CMV-positive, and had no GVHD. Some T cells may have originated in the graft donor.

This clone was picked up a small number of times. J is TRBJ1-2 and V is TRBV2; possible D gene TRBD1, 6 bases. There are 14 residues in the CDR3. Per germline, CDR1 SNHLY and CDR2 FYNNEI. With 5 bases removed from V and 8 bases from J, the gap between germline ends came to 18 bases. CDR3 sequence (DNA): TGTGCCAGCAGTCCGTCGGGGGGCGAAGCGGGCTACACCTTC. It encodes CASSPSGGEAGYTF.

The chain has TRBV15 and TRBJ1-1; the D is unclear. This CDR3 comprises 15 residues. Germline V gene data show CDR1 as LNHNV and CDR2 as YYDKDF (reference sequence). Trimming took off 3 bases at V and 0 bases at J, with 11 bases between the two ends. Here the CDR3 reads CATSRVALMNTEAFF. As DNA, the CDR3 is TGTGCCACCAGCAGGGTAGCCCTCATGAACACTGAAGCTTTCTTT.

This chain's CDR3 is CASSFVTKVNTEAFF. Here the CDR3 DNA reads TGTGCCAGCAGTTTCGTAACAAAAGTGAACACTGAAGCTTTCTTT. The chain is built from TRBV27 and TRBJ1-1, with D uncertain. The CDR3 runs 15 residues. Germline V lookup: CDR1 MNHEY, CDR2 SMNVEV (reference sequence). V was clipped by 3 bases and J by 0 bases, with 11 bases between them.

This clone has just a few counts. J is TRBJ2-2 and V is TRBV9, with a tentative D call TRBD2 (6 bases). CDR3 length: 12 residues. Germline V gene data show CDR1 as SGDLS and CDR2 as YYNGEE. Trimming cost V 3 bases and J 7 bases, with 7 bases left between them. CDR3 in DNA: TGTGCCAGCAGCGCGGGGGACGGGGAGCTGTTTTTT. Translating it yields CASSAGDGELFF.

This clone was seen only once. V gene TRBV20-1 combines with J gene TRBJ1-5; no firm D call. This CDR3 spans 10 amino acids. The V and J ends lost 8 bases and 9 bases respectively, with 11 bases between them. Germline V CDR1 and CDR2: DFQATT, SNEGSKA (reference sequence). This CDR3 is CSTSRWPQHF. The CDR3 bases are TGCAGTACTTCTCGGTGGCCCCAGCATTTT.

The chain employs TRBV7-8 and TRBJ2-7; D is uncertain. Germline V gene sequence: CDR1 SGHVS, CDR2 FQNEAQ. This CDR3 is built from 12 residues. The V end was cut by 5 bases, the J end by 2 bases, with 7 bases between. CDR3 amino acids: CASSPGAYEQYF. The CDR3 bases are TGTGCCAGCAGCCCCGGAGCCTACGAGCAGTACTTC. Looking up the rest from reference TRBV7-8 and TRBJ2-7 gives the full variable domain: GAGVSQSPRYKVAKRGQDVALRCDPISGHVSLFWYQQALGQGPEFLTYFQNEAQLDKSGLPSDRFFAERPEGSVSTLKIQRTQQEDSAVYLCASSPGAYEQYFGPGTRLTVT.

The chain links TRBV4-1 to TRBJ1-4; D ambiguous. Deletions cut 2 bases from V and 5 bases from J, with 9 bases between. The germline CDR1 and CDR2 sequences are MGHRA and YSYEKL. The CDR3 totals 14 residues. CDR3 loop: CASSQLPGNEKLFF. The CDR3 bases are TGCGCCAGCAGCCAACTGCCGGGGAATGAAAAACTGTTTTTT.

The chain has TRBV29-1 and TRBJ1-1; 8 nucleotides line up with TRBD1. Germline CDR1 reads SQVTM; CDR2 reads ANQGSEA. Trimming removed 6 bases from V and 1 base from J; junction bases left unmatched: 7. The CDR3 is 14 amino acids. The CDR3 reads CSVRTQGGNTEAFF. CDR3 nucleotide sequence: TGCAGCGTGCGAACACAGGGGGGGAACACTGAAGCTTTCTTT.

V gene TRBV10-3 combines with J gene TRBJ2-1; the match to TRBD2 covers 8 bases. Per germline, CDR1 ENHRY and CDR2 SYGVKD. This CDR3 is 15 amino acids long. Trimming at V came to 6 bases and at J to 5 bases, leaving 9 bases not matched to a gene. This CDR3 reads CAIRSREGLHNEQFF. The CDR3 DNA reads TGTGCCATCAGATCCCGGGAGGGCCTTCACAATGAGCAGTTCTTC.

This chain uses TRBV28 with TRBJ1-2; no firm D call. Germline CDR1 MDHEN, CDR2 SYDVKM. CDR3 length: 14 residues. Trimming pared 6 bases from V and 0 bases from J, leaving 11 bases between. The CDR3 loop is CASRFPTSNYGYTF. The CDR3 DNA reads as TGTGCCAGCAGATTCCCGACATCTAACTATGGCTACACCTTC.

The chain carries TRBV7-3 and TRBJ1-2; unclear D gene. Germline V gives CDR1 SGHTA, CDR2 FQGTGA. Trimming removed 2 bases from V and 8 bases from J, with 15 bases in between. The length of the CDR3 is 14 residues. This chain's CDR3 is CASSLVRDSLGYTF. The CDR3 region has the DNA TGTGCCAGCAGCTTAGTGAGAGATAGCTTGGGCTACACCTTC.

A single count supports this clone. V is TRBV9 and J is TRBJ1-1, with 8 bases aligning to TRBD1. Germline V lookup: CDR1 SGDLS, CDR2 YYNGEE. V lost 0 bases to trimming and J lost 3 bases; unmatched junction nucleotides: 7. The CDR3 runs 16 residues. CDR3 protein: CASSVGAGGAYTEAFF. CDR3 DNA sequence: TGTGCCAGCAGCGTAGGGGCAGGGGGCGCGTACACTGAAGCTTTCTTT.

This clone was recorded a few times. The chain combines TRBV18 with TRBJ1-5; unclear D gene. Germline CDR1 reads KGHSH; CDR2 reads LQKENI. Trimming took 3 bases from V and 5 from J, leaving 11 bases between them. The CDR3 runs to 14 residues. DNA of the CDR3: TGTGCCAGCTCACCCCGGAGCTACGATCAGCCCCAGCATTTT. Residues: CASSPRSYDQPQHF.

This clone was counted between two and nine times. The chain uses TRBV7-2 and TRBJ2-4; D gene ambiguous. Trimming removed 2 bases from V and 2 bases from J, with 19 bases in between. The CDR3 extends over 18 amino acids. Germline assignment: CDR1 SGHTA and CDR2 FQGNSA. The CDR3 is CASSLPPELAATKNIQYF. The CDR3 DNA is TGTGCCAGCAGCTTACCCCCAGAGCTGGCGGCGACCAAAAACATTCAGTACTTC.

The J gene is TRBJ2-1, the V gene TRBV4-3; TRBD2 might be the D (6 bases). The CDR3 spans 11 residues. The V end lost 3 bases, the J end lost 10 bases, and 7 bases lay between the germline ends. Germline V gene data show CDR1 as LGHNA and CDR2 as YSLEER. The CDR3 region has the DNA TGCGCCAGCAGCCACGCGGGGGAGCAGTTCTTC. As protein: CASSHAGEQFF.

The V call is TRBV4-3, the J call TRBJ2-1; 7 bases are a match to TRBD1. V lost 0 bases, J lost 9 bases, and 11 bases stayed unmatched. The CDR3 contains 16 residues. CDR1 LGHNA and CDR2 YSLEER come from the germline V gene. The CDR3: CASSQEGTALYGEQFF. In DNA form, the CDR3 reads TGCGCCAGCAGCCAAGAGGGGACAGCACTGTATGGTGAGCAGTTCTTC.

This chain joins TRBV7-3 and TRBJ2-1, with 13 positions matching TRBD2. V shed 5 bases and J 7 bases; nucleotides not matched to a gene: 5. Germline-derived CDR1 and CDR2 are SGHTA and FQGTGA. This CDR3 is built from 15 residues. This CDR3 is CASSHTSGRANEQFF. The DNA of the CDR3 is TGTGCCAGCAGCCACACTAGCGGGAGGGCTAATGAGCAGTTCTTC.

The gene calls are TRBV5-6 and TRBJ1-1, with TRBD1 as a possible D gene (5 bases). The CDR3 spans 13 residues. V was clipped by 4 bases and J by 8 bases, with 15 bases between them. CDR1 and CDR2 (germline): SGHDT, YYEEEE. The CDR3 region has the DNA TGTGCCAGCAGCCCGATAACAGGTTCCGAAGCTTTCTTT. Translation gives CASSPITGSEAFF.

The V and J genes are TRBV27 and TRBJ2-7; 7 positions match TRBD1. The V segment lost 6 bases and the J segment 3 bases; nucleotides outside the gene matches: 11. The CDR3 is 15 residues long. Germline CDR1 and CDR2: MNHEY and SMNVEV (reference sequence). As DNA, the CDR3 is TGTGCCAGCAGCCGCCCCGACAGGGCACTCTACGAGCAGTACTTC. The encoded protein is CASSRPDRALYEQYF.

The chain is built from TRBV13 and TRBJ2-7; D is perhaps TRBD1 (7 bases). V was cut by 2 bases and J by 2 bases, with 10 bases left in between. Germline lookup yields CDR1 PRHDT and CDR2 FYEKMQ (reference sequence). This CDR3 spans 14 amino acids. The CDR3 region has the DNA TGTGCCAGCAGCTTACAGGGGGGAACCTACGAGCAGTACTTC. Translated: CASSLQGGTYEQYF.

This chain's CDR3 is CAAEGTALEKLFF. The CDR3 DNA sequence: TGTGCCGCCGAAGGGACAGCACTTGAAAAACTGTTTTTT. The chain has TRBV6-1 and TRBJ1-4; 7 nucleotides align to TRBD1. Germline lookup yields CDR1 MNHNS and CDR2 SASEGT. J was trimmed by 7 bases and V by 11 bases; bases with no gene match: 10. There are 13 residues in the CDR3.

This chain links TRBV28 with TRBJ2-3; 11 nucleotides line up with TRBD2. The V gene end was trimmed by 9 bases and the J gene end by 3 bases; junction bases not matched to a gene: 2. Germline V lookup: CDR1 MDHEN, CDR2 SYDVKM. The CDR3 runs to 13 residues. CDR3 coding DNA: TGTGCCAGTGGGACTAGCGGAACAGATACGCAGTATTTT. The encoded protein is CASGTSGTDTQYF.

The chain couples TRBV7-3 to TRBJ2-3; D not certain. This CDR3 is built from 13 residues. V lost 5 bases and J lost 6, with 12 bases in between. Germline CDR1 SGHTA, CDR2 FQGTGA. The CDR3 DNA follows: TGTGCCAGCAGCCCTCGAGGCTTTGATACGCAGTATTTT. This gives the protein CASSPRGFDTQYF.

This sequence joins TRBV7-3 and TRBJ1-1, with a tentative D call TRBD1 (5 bases). With 5 bases removed from V and 0 bases from J, the gap between germline ends came to 7 bases. Per the germline V gene, CDR1 is SGHTA and CDR2 is FQGTGA. CDR3 length: 13 amino acids. As DNA, the CDR3 is TGTGCCAGCAGCACACAGGTGAACACTGAAGCTTTCTTT. This encodes CASSTQVNTEAFF.

The rearrangement links TRBV5-1 to TRBJ2-1, with TRBD2 matching over 10 bases. Trimming took 4 bases from V and 6 from J; bases not matched to a gene: 7. CDR3 length: 15 residues. CDR1 and CDR2 from the germline V gene are SGHRS and YFSETQ. CDR3 protein: CASSISGGSVNEQFF. CDR3 nucleotide sequence: TGCGCCAGCAGCATTAGCGGGGGGTCTGTCAATGAGCAGTTCTTC.

Written as DNA, the CDR3 is TGTGCCAGCTCACCACCTGTATTGACAGGGGGCAGTAACACTGAAGCTTTCTTT. This translates into CASSPPVLTGGSNTEAFF. This chain links TRBV18 with TRBJ1-1; TRBD1 matches 10 bases. Germline assignment: CDR1 KGHSH and CDR2 LQKENI. CDR3 length: 18 residues. The V and J ends lost 0 bases and 2 bases, in that order; junction bases with no gene match: 9.